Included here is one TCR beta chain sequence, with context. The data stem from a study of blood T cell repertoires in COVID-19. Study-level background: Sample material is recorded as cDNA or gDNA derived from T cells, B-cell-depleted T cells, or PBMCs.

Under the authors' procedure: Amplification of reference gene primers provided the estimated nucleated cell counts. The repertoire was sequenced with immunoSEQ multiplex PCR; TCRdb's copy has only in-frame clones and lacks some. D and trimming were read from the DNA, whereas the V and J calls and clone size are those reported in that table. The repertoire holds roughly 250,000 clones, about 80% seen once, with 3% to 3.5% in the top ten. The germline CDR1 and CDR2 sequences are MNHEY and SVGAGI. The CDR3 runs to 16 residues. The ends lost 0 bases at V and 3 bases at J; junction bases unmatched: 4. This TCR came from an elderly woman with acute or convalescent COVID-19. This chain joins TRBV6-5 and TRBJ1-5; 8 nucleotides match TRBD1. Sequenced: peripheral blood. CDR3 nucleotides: TGTGCCAGCAGTTACTCGAGTCAGGGGGCCAATCAGCCCCAGCATTTT. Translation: CASSYSSQGANQPQHF.